Listed below are T cell receptor beta chains from one sample, sequenced in a study of blood T cell repertoires in COVID-19. Only in-frame clones appear in the TCRdb table, and some are missing; sequencing was by immunoSEQ multiplex PCR. The sample carries under 150,000 clones, almost 80% recorded once. The sequencing sample was made of peripheral blood. These receptors came from a human donor in a cohort sampled during active COVID-19. Both conserved end residues are part of each CDR3. D genes are given only for firm matches. Only some rows state a clone size, as once, few, many or a class for expanded clones.

D gene: TRBD1; clone size: -; J gene: TRBJ1-5; V gene: TRBV30; CDR3 protein: CALGQNNQPQHF; CDR3 DNA: TGTGCCCTGGGACAGAACAATCAGCCCCAGCATTTT
D gene: -; clone size: -; J gene: TRBJ2-2; V gene: TRBV2; CDR3 protein: CASTSVQGRVNTGELFF; CDR3 DNA: TGTGCCAGCACGAGCGTCCAGGGTAGGGTGAACACCGGGGAGCTGTTTTTT
D gene: -; clone size: -; J gene: TRBJ1-1; V gene: TRBV28; CDR3 protein: CASERARGPNTEAFF; CDR3 DNA: TGTGCCAGCGAGAGGGCCAGGGGACCGAACACTGAAGCTTTCTTT
D gene: -; clone size: -; J gene: TRBJ1-2; V gene: TRBV12-3/TRBV12-4; CDR3 protein: CASSSSGYGYTF; CDR3 DNA: TGTGCCAGCAGCTCGTCCGGCTATGGCTACACCTTC
D gene: -; clone size: -; J gene: TRBJ1-2; V gene: TRBV14; CDR3 protein: CASSEDTGLNTF; CDR3 DNA: TGTGCCAGCAGCGAAGACACAGGTTTGAACACCTTC
D gene: -; clone size: -; J gene: TRBJ2-3; V gene: TRBV27; CDR3 protein: CASSRGGAFDTQYF; CDR3 DNA: TGTGCCAGCAGTCGCGGGGGCGCGTTTGATACGCAGTATTTT
D gene: -; clone size: once; J gene: TRBJ2-7; V gene: TRBV20-1; CDR3 protein: CSVASYEQYF; CDR3 DNA: TGCAGTGTAGCCAGTTACGAGCAGTACTTC
D gene: TRBD1; clone size: -; J gene: TRBJ2-7; V gene: TRBV6-6; CDR3 protein: CASSYSQGSYEQYF; CDR3 DNA: TGTGCCAGCAGTTACTCACAGGGGTCCTACGAGCAGTACTTC
D gene: -; clone size: -; J gene: TRBJ2-5; V gene: TRBV11-2; CDR3 protein: CASRRQETQYF; CDR3 DNA: TGTGCCAGCAGGCGGCAAGAGACCCAGTACTTC
D gene: -; clone size: -; J gene: TRBJ1-2; V gene: TRBV11-2; CDR3 protein: CASSLDTDGYTF; CDR3 DNA: TGTGCCAGCAGCTTAGATACGGATGGCTACACCTTC
D gene: TRBD1; clone size: -; J gene: TRBJ2-1; V gene: TRBV6-2/TRBV6-3; CDR3 protein: CASSRTGDNEQFF; CDR3 DNA: TGTGCCAGCAGTCGGACAGGGGACAATGAGCAGTTCTTC
D gene: -; clone size: few; J gene: TRBJ2-7; V gene: TRBV6-5; CDR3 protein: CASSTAYRVSYEQYF; CDR3 DNA: TGTGCCAGCAGCACAGCATACAGGGTTTCCTACGAGCAGTACTTC
D gene: -; clone size: -; J gene: TRBJ1-2; V gene: TRBV2; CDR3 protein: CASSVEGVRYTF; CDR3 DNA: TGTGCCAGCAGTGTCGAAGGGGTACGCTACACCTTC
D gene: TRBD2; clone size: once; J gene: TRBJ2-7; V gene: TRBV5-1; CDR3 protein: CASSDTSGAAYEQYF; CDR3 DNA: TGCGCCAGCAGCGACACTAGCGGGGCCGCCTACGAGCAGTACTTC
D gene: -; clone size: -; J gene: TRBJ1-3; V gene: TRBV30; CDR3 protein: CAWSTGNSGNTIYF; CDR3 DNA: TGTGCCTGGAGCACAGGGAACTCTGGAAACACCATATATTTT
D gene: -; clone size: -; J gene: TRBJ2-1; V gene: TRBV6-5; CDR3 protein: CASSYMTPARGNEQFF; CDR3 DNA: TGTGCCAGCAGTTACATGACCCCCGCACGGGGCAATGAGCAGTTCTTC
D gene: TRBD1; clone size: once; J gene: TRBJ1-2; V gene: TRBV7-2; CDR3 protein: CASSPRTGGGYTF; CDR3 DNA: TGTGCCAGCAGCCCACGGACAGGAGGCGGCTACACCTTC
D gene: TRBD2; clone size: -; J gene: TRBJ2-5; V gene: TRBV7-9; CDR3 protein: CASSRLAGISQETQYF; CDR3 DNA: TGTGCCAGCAGCCGACTAGCGGGGATAAGCCAAGAGACCCAGTACTTC
D gene: TRBD1; clone size: -; J gene: TRBJ1-2; V gene: TRBV4-2; CDR3 protein: CASSQRGQGNYGYTF; CDR3 DNA: TGTGCCAGCAGCCAGAGGGGACAGGGAAACTATGGCTACACCTTC
D gene: TRBD2; clone size: -; J gene: TRBJ2-1; V gene: TRBV6-5; CDR3 protein: CASGSSGGYNEQFF; CDR3 DNA: TGTGCCAGCGGTAGTAGCGGGGGGTACAATGAGCAGTTCTTC
D gene: -; clone size: -; J gene: TRBJ2-5; V gene: TRBV3-1/TRBV3-2; CDR3 protein: CASSQYPGTGSGETQYF; CDR3 DNA: TGTGCCAGCAGCCAATATCCGGGAACAGGGTCTGGAGAGACCCAGTACTTC
D gene: TRBD2; clone size: -; J gene: TRBJ2-3; V gene: TRBV27; CDR3 protein: CASSPAPGLAGGLPDTQYF; CDR3 DNA: TGTGCCAGCAGTCCGGCTCCGGGACTAGCGGGAGGGCTACCAGATACGCAGTATTTT
D gene: -; clone size: few; J gene: TRBJ1-3; V gene: TRBV30; CDR3 protein: CAWNPSGGNTIYF; CDR3 DNA: TGTGCCTGGAATCCGTCGGGTGGAAACACCATATATTTT
D gene: -; clone size: -; J gene: TRBJ1-1; V gene: TRBV27; CDR3 protein: CASSLIDRNTEAFF; CDR3 DNA: TGTGCCAGCAGTCTCATCGACAGGAACACTGAAGCTTTCTTT
D gene: -; clone size: -; J gene: TRBJ2-4; V gene: TRBV20-1; CDR3 protein: CSASRILDPGGIQYF; CDR3 DNA: TGCAGTGCTAGTCGTATTCTGGACCCCGGGGGCATTCAGTACTTC
D gene: TRBD1; clone size: few; J gene: TRBJ2-5; V gene: TRBV12-3/TRBV12-4; CDR3 protein: CAIGTEETQYF; CDR3 DNA: TGTGCCATCGGGACAGAAGAGACCCAGTACTTC
D gene: -; clone size: -; J gene: TRBJ2-3; V gene: TRBV5-4; CDR3 protein: CASSETPGSTDTQYF; CDR3 DNA: TGTGCCAGCAGCGAAACTCCAGGGAGCACAGATACGCAGTATTTT
D gene: TRBD2; clone size: few; J gene: TRBJ2-7; V gene: TRBV28; CDR3 protein: CASSSGKSYEQYF; CDR3 DNA: TGTGCCAGCAGTAGCGGGAAGAGCTACGAGCAGTACTTC
D gene: TRBD1; clone size: -; J gene: TRBJ1-1; V gene: TRBV5-6; CDR3 protein: CASIRFAGGNTEAFF; CDR3 DNA: TGTGCCAGCATAAGATTTGCAGGGGGCAACACTGAAGCTTTCTTT
D gene: TRBD2; clone size: -; J gene: TRBJ2-7; V gene: TRBV27; CDR3 protein: CASSTTSGIPYEQYF; CDR3 DNA: TGTGCCAGCAGTACAACTAGCGGGATCCCCTACGAGCAGTACTTC
D gene: -; clone size: once; J gene: TRBJ1-3; V gene: TRBV4-3; CDR3 protein: CASSQGTAGNTIYF; CDR3 DNA: TGCGCCAGCAGCCAAGGGACAGCTGGAAACACCATATATTTT
D gene: TRBD2; clone size: -; J gene: TRBJ2-7; V gene: TRBV9; CDR3 protein: CASSLGGREYDEQYF; CDR3 DNA: TGTGCCAGCAGCCTCGGTGGGAGGGAGTACGACGAGCAGTACTTC
D gene: TRBD1; clone size: -; J gene: TRBJ1-3; V gene: TRBV6-5; CDR3 protein: CASSSPGQASGNTIYF; CDR3 DNA: TGTGCCAGCAGTTCACCGGGACAGGCCTCTGGAAACACCATATATTTT
D gene: -; clone size: -; J gene: TRBJ2-1; V gene: TRBV9; CDR3 protein: CASSPTSLWNEQFF; CDR3 DNA: TGTGCCAGCAGCCCGACTAGTTTATGGAATGAGCAGTTCTTC
D gene: TRBD2; clone size: -; J gene: TRBJ2-7; V gene: TRBV6-2/TRBV6-3; CDR3 protein: CASSRGLAGGVEQYF; CDR3 DNA: TGTGCCAGCAGTCGAGGACTAGCGGGAGGTGTCGAGCAGTACTTC
D gene: TRBD2; clone size: -; J gene: TRBJ2-3; V gene: TRBV7-9; CDR3 protein: CASSRSGGDTQYF; CDR3 DNA: TGTGCCAGCAGCCGAAGCGGGGGGGATACGCAGTATTTT
D gene: -; clone size: -; J gene: TRBJ1-1; V gene: TRBV19; CDR3 protein: CASSMRGAQAEAFF; CDR3 DNA: TGTGCCAGTAGTATGCGGGGGGCGCAGGCGGAAGCTTTCTTT
D gene: -; clone size: once; J gene: TRBJ2-1; V gene: TRBV19; CDR3 protein: CASSMSRPNNEQFF; CDR3 DNA: TGTGCCAGTAGTATGAGTCGCCCGAACAATGAGCAGTTCTTC
D gene: TRBD2; clone size: -; J gene: TRBJ2-7; V gene: TRBV27; CDR3 protein: CASSYIRTSGIYEQYF; CDR3 DNA: TGTGCCAGCAGCTACATTCGGACTAGCGGGATCTACGAGCAGTACTTC
D gene: -; clone size: -; J gene: TRBJ2-7; V gene: TRBV5-6; CDR3 protein: CASSLTGPSYEQYF; CDR3 DNA: TGTGCCAGCAGCTTGACGGGTCCCTCCTACGAGCAGTACTTC
D gene: -; clone size: -; J gene: TRBJ2-1; V gene: TRBV19; CDR3 protein: CASSQGLSDDEQFF; CDR3 DNA: TGTGCCAGTAGTCAGGGGCTGTCGGACGATGAGCAGTTCTTC
D gene: TRBD1; clone size: -; J gene: TRBJ2-7; V gene: TRBV12-3/TRBV12-4; CDR3 protein: CASTQGTGDEQYF; CDR3 DNA: TGTGCCAGCACCCAGGGGACAGGGGACGAGCAGTACTTC
D gene: TRBD1; clone size: -; J gene: TRBJ2-5; V gene: TRBV30; CDR3 protein: CAWNGGRGQGETQYF; CDR3 DNA: TGTGCCTGGAATGGGGGAAGGGGACAGGGGGAGACCCAGTACTTC
D gene: -; clone size: few; J gene: TRBJ1-4; V gene: TRBV28; CDR3 protein: CASSFPREGDEKLFF; CDR3 DNA: TGTGCCAGCAGTTTCCCCAGGGAGGGGGATGAAAAACTGTTTTTT
D gene: TRBD1; clone size: few; J gene: TRBJ2-4; V gene: TRBV19; CDR3 protein: CASSANRGQAKNIQYF; CDR3 DNA: TGTGCCAGTAGTGCCAACAGGGGGCAAGCCAAAAACATTCAGTACTTC
D gene: -; clone size: -; J gene: TRBJ1-5; V gene: TRBV9; CDR3 protein: CASSQGNQPQHF; CDR3 DNA: TGTGCCAGCTCCCAGGGTAATCAGCCCCAGCATTTT
D gene: -; clone size: once; J gene: TRBJ2-7; V gene: TRBV7-2; CDR3 protein: CASKNGGSYEQYF; CDR3 DNA: TGTGCCAGCAAGAATGGCGGCTCCTACGAGCAGTACTTC
D gene: -; clone size: -; J gene: TRBJ1-1; V gene: TRBV2; CDR3 protein: CASSESRNPNTEAFF; CDR3 DNA: TGTGCCAGCAGTGAATCTAGGAACCCGAACACTGAAGCTTTCTTT
D gene: -; clone size: -; J gene: TRBJ2-6; V gene: TRBV11-3; CDR3 protein: CASSPVSGANVLTF; CDR3 DNA: TGTGCCAGCAGCCCCGTCTCTGGGGCCAACGTCCTGACTTTC
D gene: TRBD1; clone size: -; J gene: TRBJ1-2; V gene: TRBV6-5; CDR3 protein: CASSPWTGIGYGYTF; CDR3 DNA: TGTGCCAGCAGTCCTTGGACAGGGATCGGCTATGGCTACACCTTC
D gene: -; clone size: -; J gene: TRBJ2-3; V gene: TRBV28; CDR3 protein: CASSGFRFRQSTDTQYF; CDR3 DNA: TGTGCCAGCAGTGGGTTTCGGTTCCGACAGAGCACAGATACGCAGTATTTT
D gene: -; clone size: -; J gene: TRBJ2-3; V gene: TRBV5-1; CDR3 protein: CASSRTDPTTDTQYF; CDR3 DNA: TGCGCCAGCAGCAGGACAGATCCTACCACAGATACGCAGTATTTT
D gene: -; clone size: -; J gene: TRBJ1-2; V gene: TRBV19; CDR3 protein: CASSRDREGGYTF; CDR3 DNA: TGTGCCAGTAGTCGAGACCGGGAAGGAGGCTACACCTTC